These T cell receptor beta chains were read from a single sample in a study of blood T cell repertoires in COVID-19. Assay: immunoSEQ multiplex PCR; the TCRdb copy retains only in-frame clones and omits some. The profile covers 250,000 to 350,000 clones, with 90% appearing a single time and 2% to 3% taken by the ten largest. Sequencing was carried out using PBMCs or T cells enriched from blood (not recorded which). These receptors were collected from a man aged 60-69 years who had recovered from COVID-19. Both conserved end residues are part of each CDR3. A D gene is named only where the DNA matches it firmly. Only some rows state a clone size, as once, few, many or a class for expanded clones.

few TRBJ2-7 TRBV6-5 NA TGTGCCAGCAGTTACGGACTCGGCTACGAGCAGTACTTC CASSYGLGYEQYF
NA TRBJ1-1 TRBV2 NA TGTGCCAGCACTGCAGGGTTGAACACTGAAGCTTTCTTT CASTAGLNTEAFF
NA TRBJ1-1 TRBV19 TRBD1 TGTGCCAGTAACCAACCGGGACAGGGAATAGTCACTGAAGCTTTCTTT CASNQPGQGIVTEAFF
NA TRBJ1-4 TRBV29-1 TRBD1 TGCAGCGTTGCGGGACAGATAAATGAAAAACTGTTTTTT CSVAGQINEKLFF
NA TRBJ1-1 TRBV5-4 TRBD1 TGTGCCAGCAGCTTCAACAGGGGGCGCGGGTACACTGAAGCTTTCTTT CASSFNRGRGYTEAFF
once TRBJ1-1 TRBV5-4 TRBD1 TGTGCCAGCAGCGCGGGACAGGGGAGCACTGAAGCTTTCTTT CASSAGQGSTEAFF
NA TRBJ2-3 TRBV11-2 TRBD2 TGTGCCAGCAGCTTAGCACTAGCGGGCACAGATACGCAGTATTTT CASSLALAGTDTQYF
NA TRBJ2-1 TRBV9 TRBD1 TGTGCCAGCAGCGCCCGGGACAGGCAAAATGAGCAGTTCTTC CASSARDRQNEQFF
NA TRBJ1-4 TRBV27 NA TGTGCCAGCAGGGAGACTCGAGCCGGGAATAACATCCCAACTAATGAAAAACTGTTTTTT CASRETRAGNNIPTNEKLFF
NA TRBJ1-5 TRBV3-1/TRBV3-2 NA TGTGCCAGCAGCTCAACCCTCACAGGGCCGGGTCAGCCCCAGCATTTT CASSSTLTGPGQPQHF
NA TRBJ2-7 TRBV3-1/TRBV3-2 TRBD1 TGTGCCAGCAGCCAGTTTTGGACAGGGAGCTCCTACGAGCAGTACTTC CASSQFWTGSSYEQYF
NA TRBJ1-4 TRBV4-3 NA TGCGCCAGCAGCCAAGTGACCAGGGCCTATAATGAAAAACTGTTTTTT CASSQVTRAYNEKLFF
NA TRBJ2-3 TRBV7-3 NA TGTGCCAGCAAACAGCCGAATTCAGATACGCAGTATTTT CASKQPNSDTQYF
NA TRBJ1-1 TRBV3-1/TRBV3-2 TRBD1 TGTGCCAGCAGCCAACCGGGACAGAATGTCGAAGCTTTCTTT CASSQPGQNVEAFF
NA TRBJ1-2 TRBV18 NA TGTGCCAGCTCAGAACCCGGGGGAACAAACTATGGCTACACCTTC CASSEPGGTNYGYTF
NA TRBJ2-5 TRBV5-5 NA TGTGCCAGCAGCCCCAACAGGGCTGAGACCCAGTACTTC CASSPNRAETQYF
NA TRBJ1-6 TRBV6-6 TRBD1 TGTGCCAGCACCCAGAGAGGAGGACAGGGCAATTCACCCCTCCACTTT CASTQRGGQGNSPLHF
NA TRBJ1-2 TRBV9 TRBD1 TGTGCCAGCAGCGCCGGGTACAGGGGTATAGACTATGGCTACACCTTC CASSAGYRGIDYGYTF
few TRBJ2-1 TRBV11-2 NA TGTGCCAGCAGCCTCCAGGGGGGCGTCTACAATGAGCAGTTCTTC CASSLQGGVYNEQFF
few TRBJ2-3 TRBV7-9 NA TGTGCCAGCAGCTCGGCCAGGGGGGCCACAGATACGCAGTATTTT CASSSARGATDTQYF
NA TRBJ1-6 TRBV11-2 NA TGTGCCAGCAGCTTAGCCTGGACAGCTACTTCACCCCTCCACTTT CASSLAWTATSPLHF
NA TRBJ2-7 TRBV7-9 TRBD2 TGTGCCAGCAGTGGTATCGGGACTAGTTCCTACGAGCAGTACTTC CASSGIGTSSYEQYF
NA TRBJ2-1 TRBV7-9 NA TGTGCCAGCTCGGGCGGGCCCAATGAGCAGTTCTTC CASSGGPNEQFF
NA TRBJ1-6 TRBV4-2 NA TGTGCCAGCAACCCGGGGGGGGGCCGTAGTTCACCCCTCCACTTT CASNPGGGRSSPLHF
NA TRBJ1-2 TRBV6-6 TRBD1 TGTGCCAGCAGTTACCGGTCAGGGGGCGGTTTGAGCGGCTACACCTTC CASSYRSGGGLSGYTF
NA TRBJ2-7 TRBV28 NA TGTGCCAGCAGTTTATCAGACTACGAGCAGTACTTC CASSLSDYEQYF
NA TRBJ1-3 TRBV5-3 NA TGTGCCAGAAGCGACCCCAGGGCCCCTGGAAACACCATATATTTT CARSDPRAPGNTIYF
NA TRBJ1-1 TRBV12-3/TRBV12-4 NA TGTGCCAGCAGCTACAGGGCCAACACTGAAGCTTTCTTT CASSYRANTEAFF
NA TRBJ2-1 TRBV7-9 TRBD2 TGTGCCAGCAGCTTCATAGCGGGAGGAATCAATGAGCAGTTCTTC CASSFIAGGINEQFF
NA TRBJ1-2 TRBV7-9 TRBD1 TGTGCCAGCAGCCCATCGGACAGGGATGGCTACACCTTC CASSPSDRDGYTF
NA TRBJ1-2 TRBV24-1 NA TGTGCCACCAGAGAGAGGAGGACTAGAGGGTACACCTTC CATRERRTRGYTF
NA TRBJ1-5 TRBV7-8 NA TGTGCCAGCAGCGGCGACAGAGTCAGCAATCAGCCCCAGCATTTT CASSGDRVSNQPQHF
NA TRBJ2-3 TRBV10-3 TRBD2 TGTGCCATCAGTGAGAACCCGGGACTAATCACAGATACGCAGTATTTT CAISENPGLITDTQYF
NA TRBJ1-2 TRBV6-2/TRBV6-3 NA TGTGCCAGCATCCCCCGCGGCGGGGGAAGTTATGGCTACACCTTC CASIPRGGGSYGYTF
NA TRBJ1-4 TRBV5-8 NA TGTGCCAGCAGCCCGAGTGGGAGACCGCTCCTGTTTTTT CASSPSGRPLLFF
few TRBJ2-7 TRBV3-1/TRBV3-2 NA TGTGCCAGCAGCCACGCGGAGGTGTTTTCGTCCTACGAGCAGTACTTC CASSHAEVFSSYEQYF
NA TRBJ2-7 TRBV27 NA TGTGCCAGCAGTTTCTCGCCTCAGGGGCCCTACGAGCAGTACTTC CASSFSPQGPYEQYF
NA TRBJ2-7 TRBV4-1 TRBD1 TGCGCCAGCAGCCAAGATCAGGGGGCACCCTACGAGCAGTACTTC CASSQDQGAPYEQYF
once TRBJ1-3 TRBV7-3 TRBD1 TGTGCCAGCAGGCGACAGGGAAAGATTACTGGAAACACCATATATTTT CASRRQGKITGNTIYF
NA TRBJ1-5 TRBV28 TRBD1 TGTGCCAGCAGTTTCCCGACAGGGTCCGTGCCCCAGCATTTT CASSFPTGSVPQHF
many TRBJ1-6 TRBV3-1/TRBV3-2 NA TGTGCCAGCAGCCAAGTGCCCAGGGCCCTCCACTTT CASSQVPRALHF
NA TRBJ1-6 TRBV6-7 NA TGTGCCAGCAGTTACTCGGTCGTTCACCAGGGGACCAATTCACCCCTCCACTTT CASSYSVVHQGTNSPLHF
NA TRBJ1-6 TRBV28 TRBD1 TGTGCCAGCACCAACAGGGGTAATTCACCCCTCCACTTT CASTNRGNSPLHF
once TRBJ2-5 TRBV14 NA TGTGCCAGCAGCCAAGAATTAGCCTTAGCCCAGTACTTC CASSQELALAQYF
NA TRBJ1-1 TRBV5-4 NA TGTGCCAGCAGCTCGAAACTGGACATCACCACTGAAGCTTTCTTT CASSSKLDITTEAFF
NA TRBJ1-6 TRBV5-4 TRBD1 TGTGCCAGCAGCTCAGGGACAGGACCAAATTCACCCCTCCACTTT CASSSGTGPNSPLHF
NA TRBJ2-3 TRBV11-2 NA TGTGCCAGCAGCGCTGGACTGTTGAACACAGATACGCAGTATTTT CASSAGLLNTDTQYF
NA TRBJ1-2 TRBV3-1/TRBV3-2 NA TGTGCCAGCAGCCAATCCCAGGTTGGAGGCTACACCTTC CASSQSQVGGYTF
NA TRBJ2-7 TRBV7-2 NA TGTGCCAGCAGCTTAAAGGGACAAACCTTCTCCTACGAGCAGTACTTC CASSLKGQTFSYEQYF
NA TRBJ1-1 TRBV5-1 NA TGCGCCAGCAGCTTGGCAGTTGGGCAGGTGAACACTGAAGCTTTCTTT CASSLAVGQVNTEAFF
NA TRBJ1-6 TRBV5-5 TRBD1 TGTGCCAGCAGCTTGGTTCCGGGACAGGGGAAATATTCACCCCTCCACTTT CASSLVPGQGKYSPLHF
NA TRBJ1-2 TRBV18 NA TGTGCCAGCTCACCAGGGCAGGGTGGCTCTCATGGCTACACCTTC CASSPGQGGSHGYTF
NA TRBJ1-6 TRBV13 NA TGTGCCAGCAGGCTACTAACTGGGAGCTCACCCCTCCACTTT CASRLLTGSSPLHF
few TRBJ1-1 TRBV5-4 NA TGTGCCAGCAGCTTTGAAGGGGCTAGGAACACTGAAGCTTTCTTT CASSFEGARNTEAFF
NA TRBJ1-3 TRBV5-5 TRBD1 TGTGCCAGCAGCTTACAGGGGGCAGACACCATATATTTT CASSLQGADTIYF
NA TRBJ1-2 TRBV5-4 NA TGTGCCAGCAGCCCGGACATTAACTATGGCTACACCTTC CASSPDINYGYTF
NA TRBJ1-2 TRBV6-5 NA TGTGCCAGCAGTTACTCTTCCGGACAGCGCTATGGCTACACCTTC CASSYSSGQRYGYTF